These 14 T cell receptor beta chains share one sample of origin, sequenced in a study of blood T cells in healthy people across ages. Next came a second PCR, run for 7 to 11 cycles, which used a sample-barcoded 5' primer along with a J-beta primer mix. TCRdb processed the 5' RACE reads anew with MiXCR; each CDR3 protein has one entry. Here the sample spans hundreds of thousands of distinct CDR3 sequences, about a third being singletons. Source material: blood. The receptors originated from a woman of 80 years or more in good health.

The rearrangement uses TRBV27 and TRBJ2-1; 15 bases agree with TRBD2. The CDR3 has 20 residues. With V trimmed by 6 bases and J by 1 base, 13 bases remained unmatched. Germline-derived CDR1 and CDR2 are MNHEY and SMNVEV (reference sequence). Here the CDR3 reads CASSARPGTSGGLSYNEQFF. The CDR3 bases are TGTGCCAGCAGCGCCAGACCCGGGACTAGCGGGGGGTTATCCTACAATGAGCAGTTCTTC.

The chain is built from TRBV6-2 or TRBV6-3 and TRBJ2-7; 9 nucleotides line up with TRBD1. The V gene end was trimmed by 6 bases and the J gene end by 0 bases; junction bases not matched to a gene: 6. Per germline, CDR1 MNHEY and CDR2 SVGEGT. This CDR3 contains 15 residues. The CDR3, as DNA: TGTGCCAGCAGCTCGGGACAGGGCTACTCCTACGAGCAGTACTTC. Translation gives CASSSGQGYSYEQYF.

As concerns this clonotype: This may be a read error: a much more frequent sequence differs by one nucleotide. This chain links TRBV6-6 with TRBJ2-5; 7 nucleotides match TRBD1. Matching the DNA end better, TRBJ2-1 makes the J call doubtful. The CDR3 runs to 14 residues. Germline CDR1 is MNHNY and CDR2 is SVGAGI (reference sequence). The CDR3 protein is CASSGDRDEETQFF. CDR3 DNA sequence: TGTGCCAGCAGTGGCGACAGGGATGAAGAGACCCAGTTCTTC.

This clonotype was seen only once. The chain joins TRBV5-6 to TRBJ2-3; 7 bases align to TRBD1. The trim removed 4 bases at V and 5 bases at J, leaving 10 bases unmatched. Germline values: CDR1 SGHDT, CDR2 YYEEEE. The CDR3 has 15 amino acids. DNA for the CDR3: TGTGCCAGCAGCCCCACAGGGGCGGGCGGAGATACGCAGTATTTT. It codes for CASSPTGAGGDTQYF. Full variable domain (remainder filled in from reference TRBV5-6 and TRBJ2-3): DAGVTQSPTHLIKTRGQQVTLRCSPKSGHDTVSWYQQALGQGPQFIFQYYEEEERQRGNFPDRFSGHQFPNYSSELNVNALLLGDSALYLCASSPTGAGGDTQYFGPGTRLTVL.

At least ten counts were recorded for this clonotype. The V call is TRBV20-1, the J call TRBJ2-7, with 8 bases lining up with TRBD2. Germline V CDR1 and CDR2: DFQATT, SNEGSKA (reference sequence). The CDR3 consists of 14 residues. Trimming at V came to 4 bases and at J to 6 bases, leaving 11 bases not matched to a gene. CDR3 loop: CSATPGLGNGEQYF. The CDR3 nucleotides are TGCAGTGCTACCCCGGGACTAGGGAATGGCGAGCAGTACTTC.

Many counts were recorded for this clonotype. V gene TRBV7-9 combines with J gene TRBJ2-3, with TRBD2 as a possible D gene (5 bases). The CDR3 is 14 amino acids. Germline V gene data show CDR1 as SEHNR and CDR2 as FQNEAQ (reference sequence). Trimming removed 5 bases at V and 2 bases at J, with 11 bases between. In DNA form, the CDR3 reads TGTGCCAGCAGCCCCCCGGGATTCACAGATACGCAGTATTTT. It yields the protein CASSPPGFTDTQYF.

This clonotype was recorded at least ten times. This chain uses TRBV20-1 with TRBJ2-1; 11 positions match TRBD1. CDR1 is DFQATT, CDR2 SNEGSKA, per germline (reference sequence). The junction had 8 bases not matched to a gene; V was cut back by 7 bases and J by 6 bases. The CDR3 contains 14 residues. The CDR3 loop is CSGQTGTGGNEQFF. CDR3 coding DNA: TGCAGTGGACAGACCGGGACAGGGGGCAATGAGCAGTTCTTC.

In regard to this clonotype: At one end the junction does not follow the germline gene, possibly because of a read error. The chain carries TRBV7-2 and TRBJ1-6, with a possible D match to TRBD1 (5 bases). CDR3 size: 16 residues. Looked up from germline, CDR1 is SGHTA and CDR2 is FQGNSA. CDR3 sequence: CASSRGAASYNSPPHF. Here the CDR3 DNA reads TGTGCCAGCAGCCGAGGGGCCGCTTCCTATAATTCACCCCCCCACTTT.

The rearrangement links TRBV12-3 or TRBV12-4 to TRBJ1-6; D may be TRBD1 (6 bases). The CDR3 spans 14 residues. V was cut by 6 bases and J by 10 bases, with 16 bases left in between. The CDR3 protein is CASSLVGAGSPLHF. The CDR3 coding sequence is TGTGCCAGCAGCCTAGTGGGGGCAGGGTCACCCCTCCACTTT.

In its sample, this clonotype was seen many times. The chain joins TRBV7-9 to TRBJ1-5; perhaps TRBD1 as D (5 bases). V lost 6 bases and J lost 7, with 16 bases in between. CDR3 length equals 14 residues. The germline gives CDR1 SEHNR, CDR2 FQNEAQ (reference sequence). In nucleotides, the CDR3 is TGTGCCAGCAGTCCCTCGGGGGGAGGGCAGCCCCAGCATTTT. Residues: CASSPSGGGQPQHF.

This clonotype was counted at least ten times. V is TRBV5-1 and J is TRBJ1-2, with a tentative D call TRBD1 (6 bases). V shed 0 bases and J shed 5 bases, with 14 bases lying between them. CDR1 and CDR2 from the germline V gene are SGHRS and YFSETQ. The CDR3 spans 15 residues. The CDR3 nucleotides read TGCGCCAGCAGCTTGGAGGCAGGGGTTAAATATGGCTACACCTTC. Translating it yields CASSLEAGVKYGYTF.

This clonotype was counted many times. The genes are TRBV7-6 and TRBJ2-5; D might be TRBD1 (5 bases). CDR3 length equals 12 residues. V was pared by 5 bases and J by 7 bases, with 11 bases between. Looked up from germline, CDR1 is SGHVS and CDR2 is FNYEAQ. This CDR3 reads CASSARVGTQYF. For the CDR3, the DNA is TGTGCCAGCAGCGCCAGGGTTGGGACCCAGTACTTC. The whole variable domain, remainder taken from reference TRBV7-6 and TRBJ2-5, is GAGVSQSPRYKVTKRGQDVALRCDPISGHVSLYWYRQALGQGPEFLTYFNYEAQQDKSGLPNDRFSAERPEGSISTLTIQRTEQRDSAMYRCASSARVGTQYFGPGTRLLVL.

Only one count was recorded for this clonotype. With a much larger clone just one base away, this may be a read error. CDR3 region: CASSLRGGTTGTLYF. The CDR3 DNA sequence: TGTGCCAGCAGCTTAAGAGGGGGGACCACAGGTACGCTGTATTTT. The V gene is TRBV7-3, the J gene TRBJ2-3; the D gene could be TRBD1 or TRBD2 (6 bases each). Germline CDR1 is SGHTA and CDR2 is FQGTGA. The CDR3 has 15 residues.

The V and J genes are TRBV18 and TRBJ2-3; D is unclear. This CDR3 has 15 amino acids. Germline CDR1 and CDR2: KGHSH and LQKENI. Trimming took off 8 bases at V and 1 base at J, with 16 bases between the two ends. The CDR3 here is CASANQVGRTDTQYF. Written as DNA, the CDR3 is TGTGCCAGCGCCAACCAGGTGGGCCGCACAGATACGCAGTATTTT.